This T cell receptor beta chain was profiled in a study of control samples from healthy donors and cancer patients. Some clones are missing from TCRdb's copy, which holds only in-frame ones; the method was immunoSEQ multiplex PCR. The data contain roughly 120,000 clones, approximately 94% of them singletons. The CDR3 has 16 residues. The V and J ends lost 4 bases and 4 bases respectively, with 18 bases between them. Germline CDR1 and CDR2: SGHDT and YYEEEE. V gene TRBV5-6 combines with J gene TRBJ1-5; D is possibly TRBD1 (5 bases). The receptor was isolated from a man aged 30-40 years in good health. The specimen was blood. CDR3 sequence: CASSKIRGSLNQPQHF. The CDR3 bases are TGTGCCAGCAGCAAAATCCGGGGCTCCTTAAATCAGCCCCAGCATTTT.